What follows are 30 T cell receptor beta chains derived from one specimen sequenced in a study of T cells in Graves' hyperthyroidism and ophthalmopathy. Amplified TCR beta CDR3 regions came from RNA transcripts. The HTBI primer set was used in a first-round RT-PCR of the TCR CDR3. TCRdb used MiXCR to reprocess the multiplex PCR reads, holding one entry per CDR3 protein. The sample holds some 250,000 distinct CDR3 sequences, more than 12% seen once. Material for sequencing was blood. The receptors come from a woman in her thirties or forties with Graves' hyperthyroidism that later progressed to Graves' ophthalmopathy.

This clonotype was seen at least ten times. The V gene is TRBV10-3, the J gene TRBJ2-1; D might be TRBD2 (5 bases). Germline values: CDR1 ENHRY, CDR2 SYGVKD. V was pared by 3 bases and J by 4 bases, with 13 bases between. This CDR3 has 15 amino acids. CDR3 in DNA: TGTGCCATCAGTGAAGTCCCCCGAGGGTACAATGAGCAGTTCTTC. Translating gives CAISEVPRGYNEQFF.

This clonotype showed up many times. DNA for the CDR3: TGTGCCAGCTCACCGTTTAGGGCTAGCGGGATAAACGAGCAGTACTTC. Translation gives CASSPFRASGINEQYF. The chain joins TRBV18 to TRBJ2-7; 9 positions match TRBD2. The V gene's germline CDR1 is KGHSH and CDR2 LQKENI. Trimming at V came to 3 bases and at J to 5 bases, leaving 11 bases not matched to a gene. The CDR3 loop spans 16 amino acids.

The chain combines TRBV29-1 with TRBJ2-4; D remains ambiguous. V dropped 4 bases and J dropped 5 bases, with 12 bases sitting between them. Germline lookup yields CDR1 SQVTM and CDR2 ANQGSEA. The CDR3 is 13 residues long. CDR3 amino acids: CSVVIMAQNIQYF. The CDR3 coding sequence is TGCAGCGTTGTCATTATGGCCCAAAACATTCAGTACTTC. Full variable domain (rest looked up from reference TRBV29-1 and TRBJ2-4): SAVISQKPSRDICQRGTSLTIQCQVDSQVTMMFWYRQQPGQSLTLIATANQGSEATYESGFVIDKFPISRPNLTFSTLTVSNMSPEDSSIYLCSVVIMAQNIQYFGAGTRLSVL.

Ten or more counts support this clonotype. This chain joins TRBV12-3 or TRBV12-4 and TRBJ2-5; 14 nucleotides match TRBD2. The CDR3 length is 17 residues. Trimming removed 6 bases from V and 5 bases from J; junction bases left unmatched: 11. In nucleotides, the CDR3 is TGTGCCAGCAGACTTGGCGGGACTAGCGGGAGTCGGGAGACCCAGTACTTC. Translated: CASRLGGTSGSRETQYF.

The genes are TRBV7-9 and TRBJ2-1, with 8 bases aligning to TRBD2. Per the germline V gene, CDR1 is SEHNR and CDR2 is FQNEAQ (reference sequence). This CDR3 is 14 amino acids long. The junction had 8 bases not matched to a gene; V was cut back by 5 bases and J by 8 bases. The CDR3 loop is CASSPKAGAYEQFF. In nucleotides, the CDR3 is TGTGCCAGCAGCCCAAAAGCGGGAGCTTATGAGCAGTTCTTC. The variable domain in full, with the rest retrieved from reference TRBV7-9 and TRBJ2-1, is DTGVSQNPRHKITKRGQNVTFRCDPISEHNRLYWYRQTLGQGPEFLTYFQNEAQLEKSRLLSDRFSAERPKGSFSTLEIQRTEQGDSAMYLCASSPKAGAYEQFFGPGTRLTVL.

The CDR3 sequence: CASLVGGGSPLHF. CDR3 DNA sequence: TGTGCCAGCCTCGTCGGGGGGGGCTCACCCCTCCACTTT. The V gene is TRBV7-2, the J gene TRBJ1-6; weak D call: TRBD1 (6 bases). Trimming took off 8 bases at V and 10 bases at J, with 15 bases between the two ends. Germline CDR1 SGHTA, CDR2 FQGNSA. The CDR3 has 13 amino acids.

This clonotype was recorded many times. This chain joins TRBV6-6 and TRBJ1-5; 10 bases match TRBD1. Germline CDR1 reads MNHNY; CDR2 reads SVGAGI (reference sequence). The CDR3 is 17 residues long. Trimming at V came to 0 bases and at J to 6 bases, leaving 8 bases not matched to a gene. CDR3 nucleotides: TGTGCCAGCAGTTACTCGTGGGACAGGGGTTTATCTCAGCCCCAGCATTTT. Translated, it gives CASSYSWDRGLSQPQHF.

At least ten counts were recorded for this clonotype. The chain links TRBV6-1 to TRBJ1-4; possibly TRBD1 for D (5 bases). V was trimmed by 1 base and J by 2 bases, leaving 8 bases between them. Germline V gene sequence: CDR1 MNHNS, CDR2 SASEGT. CDR3 length equals 15 residues. The CDR3 loop reads CASSEVGGTNEKLFF. CDR3 coding DNA: TGTGCCAGCAGTGAAGTGGGGGGGACTAATGAAAAACTGTTTTTT.

The sample holds many counts of this clonotype. The chain combines TRBV27 with TRBJ2-7; TRBD1 matches 7 bases. With 3 bases clipped from V and 3 bases from J, the junction kept 5 bases outside the gene matches. CDR1 MNHEY and CDR2 SMNVEV come from the germline V gene (reference sequence). The CDR3 has 14 residues. CDR3 region: CASSFTGEGYEQYF. CDR3 sequence (DNA): TGTGCCAGCAGTTTCACAGGGGAAGGCTACGAGCAGTACTTC.

This chain connects TRBV20-1 to TRBJ2-5; D is perhaps TRBD1 or TRBD2 (5 bases each). Germline CDR1 and CDR2: DFQATT and SNEGSKA (reference sequence). V lost 0 bases and J 7 bases, leaving 6 bases between the germline ends. This CDR3 spans 11 amino acids. This chain's CDR3 is CSARERGTQYF. In nucleotides, the CDR3 is TGCAGTGCTAGAGAGAGGGGGACCCAGTACTTC.

This clonotype was seen at least ten times. This sequence joins TRBV20-1 and TRBJ1-2; D unresolved. This CDR3 has 12 residues. The germline V gene encodes CDR1 DFQATT and CDR2 SNEGSKA (reference sequence). V dropped 5 bases and J dropped 5 bases, with 12 bases sitting between them. The CDR3 region is CSAPGVEYGYTF. Here the CDR3 DNA reads TGCAGTGCTCCCGGTGTGGAGTATGGCTACACCTTC.

This clonotype was observed many times. The chain carries TRBV18 and TRBJ1-4; D is unresolved. V gave up 0 bases and J gave up 7 bases, with 6 bases separating them. CDR3 length equals 13 residues. Germline V gene sequence: CDR1 KGHSH, CDR2 LQKENI. CDR3 sequence (DNA): TGTGCCAGCTCACCACCCGCCGGTGAAAAACTGTTTTTT. As protein: CASSPPAGEKLFF. Using reference TRBV18 and TRBJ1-4 for the parts outside the CDR3, the full variable domain is NAGVMQNPRHLVRRRGQEARLRCSPMKGHSHVYWYRQLPEEGLKFMVYLQKENIIDESGMPKERFSAEFPKEGPSILRIQQVVRGDSAAYFCASSPPAGEKLFFGSGTQLSVL.

This clonotype was detected a few times. The chain employs TRBV20-1 and TRBJ2-7, with D perhaps being TRBD1 or TRBD2 (5 bases each). The CDR3 covers 13 residues. Per the germline V gene, CDR1 is DFQATT and CDR2 is SNEGSKA (reference sequence). Trimming removed 6 bases from V and 0 bases from J, with 12 bases in between. CDR3 residues: CSAHGGISYEQYF. The CDR3 DNA is TGCAGTGCCCATGGGGGAATCTCCTACGAGCAGTACTTC.

In this sample, this clonotype turned up many times. This chain uses TRBV20-1 with TRBJ2-7; 8 bases map to TRBD2. CDR1 DFQATT and CDR2 SNEGSKA come from the germline V gene (reference sequence). The CDR3 has 13 residues. The V and J ends lost 5 bases and 2 bases, in that order; junction bases with no gene match: 5. The CDR3 protein is CSAGRTSPYEQYF. CDR3 nucleotide sequence: TGCAGTGCTGGGCGGACTAGCCCCTACGAGCAGTACTTC.

The sample holds a few counts of this clonotype. The chain couples TRBV28 to TRBJ2-7; D not resolved. Trimming shortened V by 5 bases and J by 2 bases, and 10 bases separated the two germline ends. Germline assignment: CDR1 MDHEN and CDR2 SYDVKM. CDR3 length: 13 residues. The CDR3 nucleotides are TGTGCCAGCAGTCGCCAGTCCCCCTACGAGCAGTACTTC. Amino acid sequence: CASSRQSPYEQYF.

The table lists this clonotype with many counts. The gene calls are TRBV20-1 and TRBJ2-5, with D maybe TRBD2 (5 bases). The CDR3 is made up of 17 amino acids. The germline V gene has CDR1 DFQATT and CDR2 SNEGSKA (reference sequence). The V end was cut by 0 bases, the J end by 5 bases, with 22 bases between. CDR3 amino acids: CSARDDEWAVRRETQYF. CDR3 DNA: TGCAGTGCTAGAGATGATGAGTGGGCAGTCCGGAGGGAGACCCAGTACTTC.

As to this clonotype: A much larger clone differs by one base, so this may be a read error. The chain employs TRBV9 and TRBJ1-3; D not resolved. CDR1 SGDLS and CDR2 YYNGEE come from the germline V gene. Deletions cut 0 bases from V and 0 bases from J, with 4 bases between. This CDR3 comprises 14 residues. CDR3 DNA sequence: TGTGCCAGCAGCGTAGCATTCTCTGGAAACACCATATATTTT. It translates to CASSVAFSGNTIYF.

This clonotype was observed a handful of times. The V gene is TRBV28, the J gene TRBJ2-2; D is uncertain. Trimming took off 1 base at V and 8 bases at J, with 11 bases between the two ends. Germline CDR1 and CDR2: MDHEN and SYDVKM. The CDR3 extends over 14 amino acids. The CDR3 reads CASSLYFPGGELFF. The CDR3 bases are TGTGCCAGCAGTTTATATTTCCCCGGTGGGGAGCTGTTTTTT.

This clonotype has at least ten counts. V usage is TRBV9 and J usage is TRBJ2-1; 10 bases are shared with TRBD2. This CDR3 is 14 amino acids long. V was clipped by 7 bases and J by 1 base; unmatched bases: 2. Germline loops: CDR1 SGDLS, CDR2 YYNGEE. The CDR3 loop reads CASEREGSYNEQFF. CDR3 in DNA: TGTGCCAGCGAGCGGGAGGGATCCTACAATGAGCAGTTCTTC.

Remarks on this clonotype: This may arise from a read error, as a much more abundant clone is one base away. The chain joins TRBV9 to TRBJ2-7, with a tentative D call TRBD2 (5 bases). This CDR3 has 15 residues. Trimming shortened V by 0 bases and J by 3 bases, and 13 bases separated the two germline ends. Germline CDR1 SGDLS, CDR2 YYNGEE. CDR3 coding DNA: TGTGCCAGCAGCGTAGGCGTAGATACTAGCTACGAGCAGTACTTC. Translated: CASSVGVDTSYEQYF.

To note about this clonotype: A read error is possible here, since a much larger clone lies one base away. This chain joins TRBV10-3 and TRBJ2-1; D call uncertain. CDR1 is ENHRY and CDR2 is SYGVKD in the germline V gene. This CDR3 region has 13 residues. V dropped 7 bases and J dropped 9 bases, with 16 bases sitting between them. The CDR3 sequence: CAITKDLGCEQFF. The DNA for the CDR3 is TGTGCCATCACCAAAGACTTGGGATGTGAGCAGTTCTTC.

V and J are TRBV18 and TRBJ2-2; 11 bases agree with TRBD2. V lost 3 bases to trimming and J lost 3 bases; unmatched junction nucleotides: 6. Germline CDR1 reads KGHSH; CDR2 reads LQKENI. The CDR3 has 17 amino acids. CDR3 in amino acids: CASSPRGGLADTGELFF. CDR3 coding DNA: TGTGCCAGCTCACCCCGCGGGGGACTAGCGGACACCGGGGAGCTGTTTTTT.

This clonotype was detected many times. This sequence joins TRBV7-8 and TRBJ1-3; TRBD1 might be the D (6 bases). CDR3 size: 17 residues. Germline lookup yields CDR1 SGHVS and CDR2 FQNEAQ. The V end was cut by 5 bases, the J end by 0 bases, with 17 bases between. Here the CDR3 reads CASSLINGQTSGNTIYF. The CDR3 DNA reads as TGTGCCAGCAGCCTAATAAACGGACAGACCTCTGGAAACACCATATATTTT.

As concerns this clonotype: It may be a read error: a sequence one base away is much more abundant. This chain links TRBV9 with TRBJ2-3; the match to TRBD2 covers 7 bases. This CDR3 has 16 amino acids. Germline assignment: CDR1 SGDLS and CDR2 YYNGEE. V was pared by 0 bases and J by 5 bases, with 9 bases of the junction left unmatched. CDR3 DNA sequence: TGTGCCAGCAGCGTAGGTGGCGGGAGAGAAGAAGATACGCAGTATTTT. Translation gives CASSVGGGREEDTQYF.

Many counts were recorded for this clonotype. The V and J genes are TRBV11-2 and TRBJ2-7; D is ambiguous. The V end lost 1 base, the J end lost 3 bases, and 1 base lay between the germline ends. This CDR3 region has 11 residues. Germline loops: CDR1 SGHAT, CDR2 FQNNGV. The DNA of the CDR3 is TGTGCCAGCAGCTTAGTCTACGAGCAGTACTTC. Residues: CASSLVYEQYF.

This clonotype was counted many times. The gene calls are TRBV19 and TRBJ2-1, with TRBD1 as a possible D gene (5 bases). The CDR3 totals 15 residues. Germline V CDR1 and CDR2: LNHDA, SQIVND (reference sequence). V was shortened by 8 bases and J by 0 bases, with 14 bases between the two germline ends. DNA of the CDR3: TGTGCCAGTGGGGCCGTCAGTTACTCCTACAATGAGCAGTTCTTC. Translated, it gives CASGAVSYSYNEQFF. Looking up the rest from reference TRBV19 and TRBJ2-1 gives the full variable domain: DGGITQSPKYLFRKEGQNVTLSCEQNLNHDAMYWYRQDPGQGLRLIYYSQIVNDFQKGDIAEGYSVSREKKESFPLTVTSAQKNPTAFYLCASGAVSYSYNEQFFGPGTRLTVL.

Of note for this clonotype: Possible read error: a much larger clone is one base away. This sequence joins TRBV5-1 and TRBJ2-5; D not certain. The CDR3 extends over 13 amino acids. Germline CDR1 is SGHRS and CDR2 is YFSETQ. The CDR3 nucleotides read TGCGCCAGCAGCTTGAAGGGATTGGAGACCCAGTGCTTC. Protein sequence: CASSLKGLETQCF. The full variable domain, in which reference TRBV5-1 and TRBJ2-5 provide the parts outside the CDR3, is KAGVTQTPRYLIKTRGQQVTLSCSPISGHRSVSWYQQTPGQGLQFLFEYFSETQRNKGNFPGRFSGRQFSNSRSEMNVSTLELGDSALYLCASSLKGLETQCFGPGTRLLVL.

This clonotype was observed at least ten times. The V and J genes are TRBV5-5 and TRBJ1-2; D call uncertain. Germline V gene lookup returns CDR1 SGHKS and CDR2 YYEKEE (reference sequence). This CDR3 has 16 residues. V gave up 4 bases and J gave up 5 bases, with 21 bases separating them. CDR3 loop: CASSTIPSKPFYGYTF. Written as DNA, the CDR3 is TGTGCCAGCAGCACAATCCCGTCCAAACCCTTTTATGGCTACACCTTC.

This clonotype was observed many times. The V call is TRBV9, the J call TRBJ2-1, with 12 bases lining up with TRBD2. There are 13 residues in the CDR3. The V segment lost 3 bases and the J segment 9 bases; nucleotides outside the gene matches: 1. CDR1 SGDLS and CDR2 YYNGEE come from the germline V gene. In DNA, the CDR3 is TGTGCCAGCAGCGCTAGCGGGAGGGGTGAGCAGTTCTTC. Translation: CASSASGRGEQFF.

The table lists this clonotype with a few counts. Here the CDR3 DNA reads TGTGCCAGCAGTTCCACGGGCGGGGACAGGGGGCGAGGCTACACCTTC. It specifies CASSSTGGDRGRGYTF. The J gene is TRBJ1-2, the V gene TRBV28; 12 nucleotides align to TRBD1. The length of the CDR3 is 16 residues. V lost 4 bases and J lost 8; bases outside the gene matches: 11. The V gene's germline CDR1 is MDHEN and CDR2 SYDVKM.